A single sample is the source of the 22 T cell receptor beta chains below, sequenced in a study of T cells in Graves' hyperthyroidism and ophthalmopathy. Amplification targeted TCR beta CDR3 regions from RNA transcripts. An initial round of RT-PCR targeting the TCR CDR3 relied on the HTBI primer set. TCRdb passed the multiplex PCR reads through MiXCR, listing each CDR3 protein once. The table records some 760,000 distinct CDR3 sequences, 12% to 15% of them present only once. Sequencing was done on a sample of blood. The receptors here all came from a woman aged 18-29 years with Graves' hyperthyroidism.

The gene calls are TRBV28 and TRBJ2-6; D ambiguous. The V and J ends lost 5 bases and 0 bases respectively, with 8 bases between them. The CDR3 extends over 15 amino acids. Germline CDR1 reads MDHEN; CDR2 reads SYDVKM. The chain's CDR3 is CASSKDSSGANVLTF. As DNA, the CDR3 is TGTGCCAGCAGTAAAGATTCCTCTGGGGCCAACGTCCTGACTTTC.

With respect to this clonotype: This may stem from a read error, because a much larger clone lies one nucleotide away. Without the conserved terminal phenylalanine or tryptophan, this CDR3 likely stems from a read error. The chain uses TRBV12-3 or TRBV12-4 and TRBJ2-3, with D unclear. V lost 5 bases and J 6 bases, leaving 9 bases between the germline ends. The CDR3 runs 12 residues. The CDR3 DNA follows: TGTGCCAGCAGTCTCCTCTGGGATACGCAGTATTCT. It encodes CASSLLWDTQYS.

This clonotype was recorded at least ten times. The CDR3 here is CASRHEYYNTEAFF. Here the CDR3 DNA reads TGTGCCAGCAGGCATGAGTACTATAACACTGAAGCTTTCTTT. The rearrangement links TRBV7-9 to TRBJ1-1; the D is unclear. V lost 6 bases to trimming and J lost 2 bases, with 13 bases between them. Germline V CDR1 and CDR2: SEHNR, FQNEAQ (reference sequence). The CDR3 spans 14 residues.

Concerning this clonotype: A read error may explain this, as a much larger clone is one base away. This chain uses TRBV7-2 with TRBJ2-1, with D possibly TRBD1 on 6 matching bases. Looked up from germline, CDR1 is SGHTA and CDR2 is FQGNSA. The CDR3 totals 14 residues. The CDR3 sequence: CATKGGSSYNEQSF. CDR3 in DNA: TGTGCCACTAAAGGGGGAAGCTCCTACAATGAGCAGTCCTTC.

The chain joins TRBV20-1 to TRBJ2-1; D might be TRBD1 (6 bases). Trimming took off 4 bases at V and 2 bases at J, with 18 bases between the two ends. This CDR3 region has 16 residues. CDR1 is DFQATT, CDR2 SNEGSKA, per germline (reference sequence). This CDR3 reads CSAIPMGGDTYNEQFF. CDR3 sequence (DNA): TGCAGTGCTATTCCGATGGGTGGGGACACCTACAATGAGCAGTTCTTC.

This clonotype was observed at least ten times. The V and J genes are TRBV28 and TRBJ2-4; 8 positions match TRBD1. CDR1 is MDHEN and CDR2 is SYDVKM in the germline V gene. Trimming at V came to 4 bases and at J to 0 bases, leaving 5 bases not matched to a gene. The CDR3 has 16 residues. Here the CDR3 DNA reads TGTGCCAGCAGTTCACCAGGGGGCGTAGCCAAAAACATTCAGTACTTC. Translated, it gives CASSSPGGVAKNIQYF.

The rearrangement uses TRBV12-3 or TRBV12-4 and TRBJ2-6; 7 nucleotides agree with TRBD1. Unmatched junction bases numbered 21, after V lost 6 bases and J lost 4 bases. The CDR3 runs 20 residues. The CDR3 region has the DNA TGTGCCAGCAGCTCACTCCAGACAGGGCTGTTCAGGTCGGGGGCCAACGTCCTGACTTTC. Protein product: CASSSLQTGLFRSGANVLTF.

The J gene is TRBJ2-3, the V gene TRBV24-1, with 11 bases that match TRBD2. This CDR3 has 13 residues. Germline trimming cut 9 bases from V and 6 bases from J; bases unmatched to any gene: 4. Germline CDR1 reads KGHDR; CDR2 reads SFDVKD. CDR3: CATRVAGGDTQYF. CDR3 DNA: TGTGCCACCCGAGTAGCGGGAGGGGATACGCAGTATTTT.

Points on this clonotype: A clone one base away is much larger, so this may be a read error. V is TRBV14 and J is TRBJ1-5, with D unclear. Germline loops: CDR1 SGHDN, CDR2 FVKESK. V lost 1 base and J 4 bases, leaving 5 bases between the germline ends. The length of the CDR3 is 13 residues. CDR3 bases: TGTGCCAGCAGCCAAGCTGGGAATCAGCCCCAGCATTTT. This gives the protein CASSQAGNQPQHF.

This clonotype occurred many times. The chain couples TRBV30 to TRBJ2-5, with 8 bases lining up with TRBD1. With V trimmed by 2 bases and J by 4 bases, 9 bases remained unmatched. In germline, CDR1 is GTSNPN, CDR2 SVGIG (reference sequence). The length of the CDR3 is 15 residues. CDR3 protein: CAWSSPTGEVETQYF. CDR3 DNA: TGTGCCTGGAGTTCCCCGACAGGGGAAGTAGAGACCCAGTACTTC. Supplemented by reference TRBV30 and TRBJ2-5, the full variable domain reads SQTIHQWPATLVQPVGSPLSLECTVEGTSNPNLYWYRQAAGRGLQLLFYSVGIGQISSEVPQNLSASRPQDRQFILSSKKLLLSDSGFYLCAWSSPTGEVETQYFGPGTRLLVL.

This clonotype has ten or more counts. The genes are TRBV11-2 and TRBJ2-1; TRBD2 is a possible D gene (5 bases). From germline, CDR1 is SGHAT and CDR2 FQNNGV. The CDR3 totals 13 residues. Trimming stripped 4 bases from V and 10 bases from J, with 14 bases between. In DNA, the CDR3 is TGTGCCAGCAGCTGGGGTCCCCTAGCCGAGCAGTTCTTC. Its translation: CASSWGPLAEQFF.

In this sample, this clonotype turned up many times. This rearrangement joins TRBV3-1 to TRBJ2-1, with TRBD1 matching over 8 bases. The CDR3 has 16 amino acids. Germline values: CDR1 LGHDT, CDR2 YNNKEL (reference sequence). V shed 4 bases, J shed 4 bases, and the junction held 9 bases outside the gene matches. Here the CDR3 DNA reads TGTGCCAGCAGCCTCGGACAGGGTGGTCCGTACAATGAGCAGTTCTTC. This codes for CASSLGQGGPYNEQFF.

In this sample, this clonotype turned up many times. The genes are TRBV7-2 and TRBJ2-7; 9 nucleotides match TRBD2. CDR1 SGHTA and CDR2 FQGNSA come from the germline V gene. The CDR3 is made up of 15 amino acids. The V segment lost 4 bases and the J segment 3 bases; nucleotides outside the gene matches: 7. DNA of the CDR3: TGTGCCAGCAGCTCACAAGCGGGAGGTGTCTACGAGCAGTACTTC. As protein: CASSSQAGGVYEQYF.

This clonotype was counted many times. The chain recombines TRBV12-3 or TRBV12-4 with TRBJ2-1, with TRBD2 matching 7 bases. V lost 8 bases, J lost 6 bases, and 4 bases stayed unmatched. CDR3 size: 12 residues. This CDR3 is CASYREGNEQFF. The CDR3 nucleotides are TGTGCCAGCTATAGGGAGGGCAATGAGCAGTTCTTC.

The V and J genes are TRBV12-3 or TRBV12-4 and TRBJ2-1; no clear D gene. Trimming pared 0 bases from V and 12 bases from J, leaving 3 bases between. The CDR3 consists of 10 residues. The CDR3 region has the DNA TGTGCCAGCAGTTTAGCGCGGCAGTTCTTC. Protein sequence: CASSLARQFF.

In this sample, this clonotype turned up a few times. V and J are TRBV6-2 or TRBV6-3 and TRBJ2-3; 14 bases fit TRBD2. Per the germline V gene, CDR1 is MNHEY and CDR2 is SVGEGT. The CDR3 runs to 21 residues. V lost 4 bases to trimming and J lost 0 bases; unmatched junction nucleotides: 15. The CDR3 DNA reads as TGTGCCAGCAGTTTCCTCCCTGTGGGACTAGCGGGGGACCCTAGCACAGATACGCAGTATTTT. Residues: CASSFLPVGLAGDPSTDTQYF.

At least ten counts were recorded for this clonotype. The chain is built from TRBV11-3 and TRBJ2-4, with D perhaps matching TRBD1 (6 bases). The CDR3 is made up of 16 amino acids. Trimming stripped 4 bases from V and 0 bases from J, with 13 bases between. From germline, CDR1 is SGHNT and CDR2 YENEEA. CDR3 region: CASSSYRDKAKNIQYF. The CDR3 DNA follows: TGTGCCAGCAGCTCCTACAGGGATAAAGCCAAAAACATTCAGTACTTC.

This clonotype was observed many times. The rearrangement links TRBV7-2 to TRBJ1-1; D is undetermined. The CDR3 spans 13 residues. Germline loops: CDR1 SGHTA, CDR2 FQGNSA. Trimming shortened V by 1 base and J by 2 bases, and 5 bases separated the two germline ends. Written as DNA, the CDR3 is TGTGCCAGCAGCTTAGAACCTAACACTGAAGCTTTCTTT. Translated, it gives CASSLEPNTEAFF.

In this sample, this clonotype turned up a few times. The chain couples TRBV28 to TRBJ2-1; D is unresolved. The germline CDR1 and CDR2 sequences are MDHEN and SYDVKM. Trimming removed 2 bases at V and 2 bases at J, with 13 bases between. The CDR3 is 16 residues long. Here the CDR3 reads CASSLASLKTYNEQFF. Here the CDR3 DNA reads TGTGCCAGCAGTTTAGCCAGCCTCAAAACCTACAATGAGCAGTTCTTC.

This clonotype has at least ten counts. In nucleotides, the CDR3 is TGTGCCAGCAGCTCCGGGACCTTGCTACAGACCCAGTACTTC. Translated: CASSSGTLLQTQYF. V is TRBV7-9 and J is TRBJ2-5, with D perhaps TRBD1 or TRBD2 (5 bases each). Trimming pared 4 bases from V and 6 bases from J, leaving 15 bases between. The CDR3 extends over 14 amino acids. Germline-derived CDR1 and CDR2 are SEHNR and FQNEAQ (reference sequence).

As for this clonotype: One end of the junction does not line up with germline, which may come from a read error. The rearrangement joins TRBV4-1 to TRBJ2-7, with D tentatively TRBD1 (6 bases). The CDR3 runs 16 residues. The germline gives CDR1 MGHRA, CDR2 YSYEKL. CDR3 amino acids: CTSSQGWGRGTYEQYF. In DNA, the CDR3 is TGCACCAGCAGCCAAGGCTGGGGCAGGGGTACCTACGAGCAGTACTTC.

This clonotype was recorded a few times. V and J are TRBV4-1 and TRBJ2-3; no firm D call. Germline-derived CDR1 and CDR2 are MGHRA and YSYEKL. The V end was cut by 1 base, the J end by 2 bases, with 16 bases between. This CDR3 has 17 residues. In DNA, the CDR3 is TGCGCCAGCAGCCAAGTTCTGGGTGCGAGAAACACAGATACGCAGTATTTT. It translates to CASSQVLGARNTDTQYF.